Detailed here is one T cell receptor (beta chain). The antigen is unknown. The record originates from a study of T cell repertoires in cytomegalovirus infection. In the study overall: CMV epitopes, recently identified HLA-C-restricted and well-studied HLA-B-restricted, were used. Indications came from public TCR beta signatures; they pointed to CMV infection and to a matching HLA type. Study findings and constraints: HLA-C-restricted CMV clonotypes gave the most frequent clonotype in two of eight donors.

Trimming removed 3 bases at V and 1 base at J, with 10 bases between. This CDR3 comprises 14 residues. Per germline, CDR1 LNHDA and CDR2 SQIVND (reference sequence). TCRdb fed the reads into MiXCR, producing one record per CDR3 protein. Among fewer than 950,000 distinct CDR3 sequences listed, approximately 30% were seen once. The TCR comes from a human donor in good health (CMV status not recorded). Some clones in this sample may be carry-over from other donors' samples. Sequencing was performed on cultured CD8+ T cells from PBMCs, taken from culture after CMV antigen stimulation. The V gene is TRBV19, the J gene TRBJ2-7; D is ambiguous. The CDR3 sequence: CASSIFDRSYEQYF. CDR3 nucleotide sequence: TGTGCCAGTAGTATCTTTGATAGGTCCTACGAGCAGTACTTC.